This TCR beta chain was recorded in a study of blood T cells in healthy people across ages. Regarding the study as a whole: Bulk PBMC profiling left naive and antigen-experienced comparisons inconclusive.

This clonotype was observed a handful of times. As yet, its antigen is unknown. A second PCR of about 7 to 12 cycles used a sample-barcoded 5' primer and a J-beta primer mix. TCRdb redid the calling of the 5' RACE reads with MiXCR, one entry per CDR3 protein. This sample has about 1,000,000 distinct CDR3 sequences, with under 55% found just once. Isolation of PBMCs gave at least 6.5 million cells per sample. The CDR3 sequence is 14 residues long. Germline V gene lookup returns CDR1 MNHNS and CDR2 SASEGT. V was cut by 7 bases and J by 8 bases, with 18 bases left in between. The gene calls are TRBV6-1 and TRBJ2-1; unclear D gene. This sequence was found in a woman aged 55-70 years in good health. The sequencing sample was made of blood. In DNA, the CDR3 is TGTGCCAGCAAGCCTGTCCCGCGGAGTTATGAGCAGTTCTTC. This sequence encodes CASKPVPRSYEQFF.